These 16 T cell receptor beta chains originate from one sample sequenced in a study of T cell clones after liver transplantation. Assay: immunoSEQ multiplex PCR; the TCRdb copy retains only in-frame clones and omits some. The sample carries 95,000 to 130,000 clones, about nine tenths recorded once. The sequencing used CD4+ T cells from blood, collected 12 months after liver transplant. The source is a human patient who received a liver transplant. Part of the T cells may come from the graft donor.

J is TRBJ1-1 and V is TRBV18; D is perhaps TRBD1 (6 bases). V lost 3 bases to trimming and J lost 1 base, with 15 bases between them. Germline assignment: CDR1 KGHSH and CDR2 LQKENI. The length of the CDR3 is 16 residues. CDR3 sequence: CASSPFPGQQNTEAFF. The CDR3 nucleotides read TGTGCCAGCTCACCTTTCCCTGGACAGCAGAACACTGAAGCTTTCTTT. Full variable domain (rest looked up from reference TRBV18 and TRBJ1-1): NAGVMQNPRHLVRRRGQEARLRCSPMKGHSHVYWYRQLPEEGLKFMVYLQKENIIDESGMPKERFSAEFPKEGPSILRIQQVVRGDSAAYFCASSPFPGQQNTEAFFGQGTRLTVV.

V and J are TRBV4-3 and TRBJ1-3, with no clear D. In germline, CDR1 is LGHNA, CDR2 YSLEER. V lost 0 bases and J 2 bases, leaving 8 bases between the germline ends. This CDR3 has 15 residues. This CDR3 reads CASSQERVPGNTIYF. In DNA, the CDR3 is TGCGCCAGCAGCCAAGAAAGGGTTCCTGGAAACACCATATATTTT.

About this clone itself: Distinct nucleotide sequences in the sample also encode this CDR3. This chain joins TRBV28 and TRBJ2-5; possible D gene TRBD1, 5 bases. The CDR3 is 11 residues long. V was cut by 6 bases and J by 4 bases, with 6 bases left in between. Germline assignment: CDR1 MDHEN and CDR2 SYDVKM. The CDR3, as DNA: TGTGCCAGCAGCAGGGCAGAGACCCAGTACTTC. Amino acid sequence: CASSRAETQYF.

The gene calls are TRBV5-1 and TRBJ2-2, with 14 nucleotides matching TRBD2. Germline lookup yields CDR1 SGHRS and CDR2 YFSETQ. The CDR3 is 16 amino acids. J lost 7 bases, V lost 4 bases, and 6 bases had no gene match. The CDR3 loop is CASSQTSGRADGELFF. The CDR3 DNA follows: TGCGCCAGCAGCCAGACTAGCGGGAGGGCCGACGGGGAGCTGTTTTTT. Based on the CDR3 plus reference TRBV5-1 and TRBJ2-2, the full variable domain is KAGVTQTPRYLIKTRGQQVTLSCSPISGHRSVSWYQQTPGQGLQFLFEYFSETQRNKGNFPGRFSGRQFSNSRSEMNVSTLELGDSALYLCASSQTSGRADGELFFGEGSRLTVL.

This chain connects TRBV25-1 to TRBJ2-1; D not certain. The CDR3 totals 13 residues. V was clipped by 4 bases and J by 6 bases, with 10 bases between them. Looked up from germline, CDR1 is MGHDK and CDR2 is SYGVNS. The CDR3 region has the DNA TGTGCCAGCAGTGTTACGGGTGTCAATGAGCAGTTCTTC. Protein product: CASSVTGVNEQFF.

The chain has TRBV2 and TRBJ1-5, with 7 bases identical to TRBD1. This CDR3 comprises 15 residues. Germline V gene sequence: CDR1 SNHLY, CDR2 FYNNEI. The V and J ends lost 6 bases and 6 bases, in that order; junction bases with no gene match: 11. The CDR3 sequence: CASSRDRASSQPQHF. CDR3 nucleotide sequence: TGTGCCAGCAGCCGGGACAGAGCGAGTAGTCAGCCCCAGCATTTT.

This chain connects TRBV11-3 to TRBJ2-3; D possibly matches TRBD1 or TRBD2 (6 bases each). CDR3 size: 15 residues. V dropped 5 bases and J dropped 0 bases, with 12 bases sitting between them. CDR1 and CDR2 (germline): SGHNT, YENEEA. In DNA, the CDR3 is TGTGCCAGCAGCCTAGTAGGGGGGAGCACAGATACGCAGTATTTT. Protein product: CASSLVGGSTDTQYF.

The chain couples TRBV6-1 to TRBJ2-1; maybe TRBD1 (6 bases). V was trimmed by 6 bases and J by 8 bases, leaving 17 bases between them. The germline CDR1 and CDR2 sequences are MNHNS and SASEGT. CDR3 length: 14 amino acids. In DNA form, the CDR3 reads TGTGCCAGCAGAGAGGACAGCCTGCGAGATGAGCAGTTCTTC. Translation gives CASREDSLRDEQFF.

This rearrangement joins TRBV10-3 to TRBJ2-1; no reliable D call. V was trimmed by 4 bases and J by 7 bases, leaving 11 bases between them. The CDR3 spans 13 residues. The germline V gene has CDR1 ENHRY and CDR2 SYGVKD. The CDR3 nucleotides are TGTGCCATCAGTGGGGCCCACGGGAATGAGCAGTTCTTC. This sequence encodes CAISGAHGNEQFF.

V and J are TRBV5-1 and TRBJ2-1, with TRBD1 matching over 9 bases. The CDR3 is made up of 15 amino acids. Per the germline V gene, CDR1 is SGHRS and CDR2 is YFSETQ. The J segment lost 2 bases and the V segment lost 4 bases, leaving 4 bases of the junction unmatched. The CDR3 loop is CASSGGTGPYNEQFF. For the CDR3, the DNA is TGCGCCAGCAGCGGAGGGACAGGGCCCTACAATGAGCAGTTCTTC.

V is TRBV6-4 and J is TRBJ2-7, with a possible D match to TRBD2 (6 bases). Germline V gene lookup returns CDR1 MRHNA and CDR2 SNTAGT. The CDR3 has 15 residues. Trimming removed 4 bases from V and 0 bases from J, with 13 bases in between. The CDR3 region is CASSGRVGGSYEQYF. The CDR3 bases are TGTGCCAGCAGTGGGAGGGTTGGGGGCTCCTACGAGCAGTACTTC.

In DNA, the CDR3 is TGCGCCAGCAGCTTGGGCCTAGGGGCTAGCACAGATACGCAGTATTTT. Amino acids: CASSLGLGASTDTQYF. This chain uses TRBV5-1 with TRBJ2-3; possibly TRBD1 for D (5 bases). Germline CDR1 and CDR2: SGHRS and YFSETQ. CDR3 length: 16 residues. Between the trimmed V and J ends, which lost 0 bases and 0 bases, there was a span of 11 bases.

The chain has TRBV7-3 and TRBJ2-3, with 8 bases fitting TRBD2. The CDR3 sequence is 16 residues long. V trimming: 3 bases; J trimming: 5 bases; junction bases outside the gene matches: 10. Germline V gene sequence: CDR1 SGHTA, CDR2 FQGTGA. CDR3 DNA sequence: TGTGCCAGCAGCTTCGGCGGCGGGAGGTGGGGAGATACGCAGTATTTT. Protein sequence: CASSFGGGRWGDTQYF.

The chain carries TRBV28 and TRBJ2-1; the D gene is possibly TRBD2 (6 bases). V was shortened by 5 bases and J by 0 bases, with 14 bases between the two germline ends. In germline, CDR1 is MDHEN, CDR2 SYDVKM. This CDR3 is 16 amino acids long. This CDR3 is CASSPTMGGSYNEQFF. The CDR3 region has the DNA TGTGCCAGCAGTCCCACCATGGGGGGCTCCTACAATGAGCAGTTCTTC.

The chain joins TRBV13 to TRBJ1-2; 11 positions agree with TRBD1. V was pared by 5 bases and J by 7 bases, with 6 bases of the junction left unmatched. CDR1 is PRHDT, CDR2 FYEKMQ, per germline (reference sequence). The CDR3 is 14 residues long. CDR3 bases: TGTGCCAGCAGCCGGACAGGGGGCCGGGCTGGCTACACCTTC. Protein: CASSRTGGRAGYTF.

CDR3 nucleotide sequence: TGCGCCAGCAGCTTGGGTGGTAGCACTGAAGCTTTCTTT. Its translation is CASSLGGSTEAFF. V and J are TRBV5-1 and TRBJ1-1; D is uncertain. Germline CDR1 and CDR2: SGHRS and YFSETQ. The germline V and J ends were trimmed by 0 bases and 4 bases, with 7 bases remaining between them. The CDR3 has 13 residues.